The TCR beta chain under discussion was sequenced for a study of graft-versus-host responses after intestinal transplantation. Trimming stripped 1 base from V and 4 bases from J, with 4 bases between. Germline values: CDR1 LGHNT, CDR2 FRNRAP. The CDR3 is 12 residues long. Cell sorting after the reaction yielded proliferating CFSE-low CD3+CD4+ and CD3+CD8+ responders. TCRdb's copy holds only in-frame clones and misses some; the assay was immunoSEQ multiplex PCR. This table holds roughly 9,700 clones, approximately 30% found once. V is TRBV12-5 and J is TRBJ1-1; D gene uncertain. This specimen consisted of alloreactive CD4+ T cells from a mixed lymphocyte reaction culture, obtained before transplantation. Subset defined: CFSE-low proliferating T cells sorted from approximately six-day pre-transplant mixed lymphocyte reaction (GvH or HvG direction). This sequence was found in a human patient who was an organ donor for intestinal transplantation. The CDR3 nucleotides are TGTGCTAGTGGTTTGGGGGGCACTGAAGCTTTCTTT. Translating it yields CASGLGGTEAFF.